These 13 T cell receptor beta chains originate from one sample sequenced in a study of blood T cells in healthy people across ages. A second PCR, run for roughly 7 to 11 cycles, used a sample-barcoded 5' primer plus a J-beta primer mix. MiXCR, run by TCRdb on the 5' RACE reads, gives a single entry per CDR3 protein. The table lists roughly 1.9 million distinct CDR3 sequences, more than 35% of them singletons, with more than 20% in the top ten. Material: blood. These receptors originate from a human donor in good health.

The genes are TRBV25-1 and TRBJ2-1; perhaps TRBD1 as D (6 bases). Deletions cut 2 bases from V and 5 bases from J, with 13 bases between. Germline CDR1 is MGHDK and CDR2 is SYGVNS. The CDR3 contains 15 residues. The CDR3, as DNA: TGTGCCAGCAGTGAAACAGGGCGCTTCAACAATGAGCAGTTCTTC. This gives the protein CASSETGRFNNEQFF.

V is TRBV29-1 and J is TRBJ1-2, with a possible D match to TRBD1 (5 bases). The germline V gene encodes CDR1 SQVTM and CDR2 ANQGSEA. CDR3 length equals 14 residues. Trimming took off 1 base at V and 3 bases at J, with 12 bases between the two ends. CDR3 coding DNA: TGCAGCGTTGAAGTCCACTCGGGGGACTATGGCTACACCTTC. Translated, it gives CSVEVHSGDYGYTF.

The chain uses TRBV20-1 and TRBJ2-3; 13 bases are a match to TRBD2. The germline V gene has CDR1 DFQATT and CDR2 SNEGSKA (reference sequence). The length of the CDR3 is 14 residues. The ends lost 3 bases at V and 9 bases at J; junction bases unmatched: 6. The CDR3 region has the DNA TGCAGTGCTAGGCCGACTAGCGGGGGGAGCACGCAGTATTTT. It is translated as CSARPTSGGSTQYF.

The chain is built from TRBV7-6 and TRBJ2-3; 7 bases align to TRBD1. The CDR3 runs to 13 residues. With 8 bases clipped from V and 2 bases from J, the junction kept 4 bases outside the gene matches. Germline V gene sequence: CDR1 SGHVS, CDR2 FNYEAQ. For the CDR3, the DNA is TGTGCCAGCGGGGACAGAAACACAGATACGCAGTATTTT. Its translation: CASGDRNTDTQYF.

The rearrangement joins TRBV7-2 to TRBJ2-1; D is undetermined. CDR3 length: 12 amino acids. The V and J ends lost 5 bases and 8 bases respectively, with 10 bases between them. Germline assignment: CDR1 SGHTA and CDR2 FQGNSA. CDR3 bases: TGTGCCAGCAGCATAACAGAGCATGAGCAGTTCTTC. This encodes CASSITEHEQFF.

As to this clonotype: Its ends do not fully match the called genes, so a read error is possible. V is TRBV12-3 or TRBV12-4 and J is TRBJ2-5; 13 bases are shared with TRBD2. CDR3 size: 14 residues. The CDR3 loop is CASSRTSGGETRYF. CDR3 coding DNA: TGTGCCAGCAGCAGGACTAGCGGGGGAGAGACCCGGTACTTC.

This chain connects TRBV10-3 to TRBJ2-7, with a tentative D call TRBD2 (6 bases). The V gene lost 3 bases and the J gene lost 3 bases, with 21 bases spanning the gap. Germline CDR1 and CDR2: ENHRY and SYGVKD. The CDR3 is 17 residues long. CDR3 in amino acids: CAISERDLAAELYEQYF. DNA for the CDR3: TGTGCCATCAGTGAACGGGACTTAGCCGCAGAGCTCTACGAGCAGTACTTC.

In its sample, this clonotype was seen many times. This chain uses TRBV7-3 with TRBJ2-1; tentative D call: TRBD1 (6 bases). In germline, CDR1 is SGHTA, CDR2 FQGTGA. Between the trimmed V and J ends, which lost 2 bases and 2 bases, there was a span of 16 bases. The CDR3 has 17 residues. The chain's CDR3 is CASSLGQGFTTYNEQFF. Here the CDR3 DNA reads TGTGCCAGCAGCTTAGGCCAGGGGTTTACAACCTACAATGAGCAGTTCTTC.

This rearrangement joins TRBV5-4 to TRBJ2-2, with a possible D match to TRBD2 (6 bases). Germline V lookup: CDR1 SGHNT, CDR2 YYREEE (reference sequence). The CDR3 is made up of 15 amino acids. V was clipped by 1 base and J by 4 bases, with 11 bases between them. The CDR3 loop is CASSLLQGGTGELFF. The CDR3 DNA reads as TGTGCCAGCAGCTTGCTGCAGGGAGGCACCGGGGAGCTGTTTTTT.

This rearrangement joins TRBV20-1 to TRBJ2-1, with 10 nucleotides matching TRBD2. J was trimmed by 9 bases and V by 5 bases; bases with no gene match: 10. Germline CDR1 is DFQATT and CDR2 is SNEGSKA (reference sequence). This CDR3 comprises 14 residues. The CDR3 loop reads CSAPKAGGPGEQFF. The CDR3 nucleotides read TGCAGTGCTCCCAAAGCGGGGGGGCCCGGTGAGCAGTTCTTC.

This clonotype has at least ten counts. The chain recombines TRBV27 with TRBJ2-3; tentatively, D is TRBD2 (6 bases). This CDR3 is 15 amino acids long. V gave up 3 bases and J gave up 3 bases, with 13 bases separating them. Germline V gene sequence: CDR1 MNHEY, CDR2 SMNVEV (reference sequence). The CDR3 reads CASSFLRAGTDTQYF. The CDR3 DNA reads TGTGCCAGCAGTTTTCTGAGGGCGGGAACAGATACGCAGTATTTT.

The V call is TRBV7-9, the J call TRBJ1-2, with 10 bases lining up with TRBD1. The junction had 12 bases not matched to a gene; V was cut back by 6 bases and J by 5 bases. There are 16 residues in the CDR3. The germline gives CDR1 SEHNR, CDR2 FQNEAQ (reference sequence). Here the CDR3 DNA reads TGTGCCAGCAGTGACCAGATTCGGACAGGGGGATATGGCTACACCTTC. Its protein product is CASSDQIRTGGYGYTF.

The chain recombines TRBV12-3 or TRBV12-4 with TRBJ1-2; D remains unclear. V lost 3 bases to trimming and J lost 4 bases, with 9 bases between them. The CDR3 loop spans 13 amino acids. CDR3 region: CASSFSLSYGYTF. In DNA, the CDR3 is TGTGCCAGCAGTTTCTCCCTGAGCTATGGCTACACCTTC.